This T cell receptor (beta chain) is drawn from a study of blood T cell repertoires in COVID-19. On the study more broadly: Sites in the United States, Italy and Spain provided acute and convalescent COVID-19 samples.

Trimming removed 2 bases from V and 1 base from J; junction bases left unmatched: 4. Germline assignment: CDR1 SGHTA and CDR2 FQGNSA. This CDR3 comprises 15 residues. How the authors handled the data: Reference gene primers were amplified, and this amplification served to estimate nucleated cell counts. The table came from immunoSEQ multiplex PCR; TCRdb's copy has only in-frame clones and leaves some out. V and J calls and clone size come straight from that table; D and trimming were deduced from the DNA. The table includes around 71,000 clones, about 85% detected once. This chain joins TRBV7-2 and TRBJ2-5; 7 nucleotides line up with TRBD2. Sequencing input: peripheral blood. The receptor was isolated from a man older than 75 with acute or convalescent COVID-19. The CDR3 protein is CASSLLASGQETQYF. CDR3 DNA: TGTGCCAGCAGCTTATTGGCTAGCGGCCAAGAGACCCAGTACTTC.